This T cell receptor (beta chain) was recorded in a study of T cell repertoires in cytomegalovirus infection. On the study more broadly: CMV epitopes in the study were HLA-C-restricted (recently identified) and HLA-B-restricted (well studied). Matching HLA type and CMV infection were both indicated by public TCR beta signatures.

This clonotype was found a few times. Its specificity is not known. Via MiXCR, TCRdb re-called the reads, giving one row per CDR3 protein. The table records over 100,000 distinct CDR3 sequences, 29% of them present only once. Deletions cut 5 bases from V and 6 bases from J, with 20 bases between. The CDR3 loop spans 16 amino acids. The V gene's germline CDR1 is MNHEY and CDR2 SMNVEV (reference sequence). Broader study findings: There were carriers of CMV plus the relevant HLA, and cumulative public TCR beta family frequency identified them. Dominant in the ex vivo response were TCR beta clonotypes restricted by HLA-C and specific for CMV.

The rearrangement joins TRBV27 to TRBJ2-1, with a weak D call TRBD1 (6 bases). Here the sequenced sample was CD8+ T cells from cultured PBMCs, taken from culture after CMV antigen stimulation. This clonotype was sampled from a human donor in good health (CMV status not recorded). Some clones in this sample may be carry-over from other donors' samples. The CDR3 DNA sequence: TGTGCCAGCAGTACCCCGGGACACCTTCCGGGCAATGAGCAGTTCTTC. Protein sequence: CASSTPGHLPGNEQFF.